These 20 T cell receptor beta chains share one sample of origin, sequenced in a study of T cells in Graves' hyperthyroidism and ophthalmopathy. Amplified TCR beta CDR3 regions derived from RNA transcripts. HTBI primers were used for first-round RT-PCR of the TCR CDR3. TCRdb ran MiXCR on the multiplex PCR reads and lists one entry per CDR3 protein. The sample records about 700,000 distinct CDR3 sequences, around 15% being singletons. The sequenced material came from blood. All receptors come from a young woman with Graves' hyperthyroidism.

This clonotype was recorded at least ten times. This chain connects TRBV5-1 to TRBJ2-7, with D possibly matching TRBD1 (6 bases). Germline assignment: CDR1 SGHRS and CDR2 YFSETQ. V lost 4 bases and J lost 3, with 11 bases in between. This CDR3 has 13 residues. For the CDR3, the DNA is TGCGCCAGCAGCCCCCGGGACATCTACGAGCAGTACTTC. This encodes CASSPRDIYEQYF.

This clonotype was counted a few times. The rearrangement joins TRBV5-6 to TRBJ1-2, with a possible D match to TRBD1 (5 bases). The CDR3 is 14 amino acids. CDR1 and CDR2 from the germline V gene are SGHDT and YYEEEE. V lost 3 bases, J lost 4 bases, and 13 bases lay in between. The CDR3 DNA reads as TGTGCCAGCAGCTCCGAACAGGTCTTCTATGGCTACACCTTC. Its protein is CASSSEQVFYGYTF.

Ten or more counts support this clonotype. The chain has TRBV11-3 and TRBJ2-5, with D perhaps matching TRBD1 (6 bases). V was cut by 5 bases and J by 4 bases, with 14 bases left in between. CDR1 is SGHNT, CDR2 YENEEA, per germline. This CDR3 region has 14 residues. CDR3 sequence (DNA): TGTGCCAGCAGCCCGAACGTGGGGGCAGAGACCCAGTACTTC. Encoded protein: CASSPNVGAETQYF.

This chain uses TRBV19 with TRBJ1-3, with D tentatively TRBD1 (6 bases). CDR1 and CDR2 from the germline V gene are LNHDA and SQIVND (reference sequence). V lost 6 bases and J lost 4, with 19 bases in between. This CDR3 region has 16 residues. CDR3 in DNA: TGTGCCAGTAGCAAGGGGGGGGGGGGATCCGGAAACACCATATATTTT. It yields the protein CASSKGGGGSGNTIYF.

Remarks on this clonotype: A read error may be the cause here, since a much bigger clone is one base away. This chain connects TRBV2 to TRBJ2-7; D remains unclear. CDR3 length: 13 residues. V lost 4 bases, J lost 6 bases, and 13 bases lay in between. CDR1 and CDR2 from the germline V gene are SNHLY and FYNNEI. This CDR3 is CASSGFEPCEQYF. CDR3 DNA sequence: TGTGCCAGCAGTGGGTTCGAGCCCTGCGAGCAGTACTTC.

This clonotype was recorded many times. The rearrangement uses TRBV11-1 and TRBJ1-1, with 9 bases aligning to TRBD1. Per the germline V gene, CDR1 is SGHAT and CDR2 is FQDESV (reference sequence). Trimming cost V 5 bases and J 5 bases; bases outside gene matches: 12. The CDR3 runs to 16 residues. CDR3: CASSTPGGQGRTEAFF. DNA of the CDR3: TGTGCCAGCAGCACTCCAGGGGGACAGGGTAGGACTGAAGCTTTCTTT.

This clonotype was detected ten times or more. The chain is built from TRBV2 and TRBJ1-1; D is ambiguous. The CDR3 spans 14 residues. From germline, CDR1 is SNHLY and CDR2 FYNNEI. Trimming stripped 4 bases from V and 0 bases from J, with 9 bases between. The CDR3 loop reads CASSVGRLNTEAFF. As DNA, the CDR3 is TGTGCCAGCAGTGTCGGCAGGTTGAACACTGAAGCTTTCTTT.

The chain recombines TRBV18 with TRBJ1-5, with no clear D. The germline V gene has CDR1 KGHSH and CDR2 LQKENI. Deletions cut 3 bases from V and 1 base from J, with 10 bases between. CDR3 length equals 15 residues. Here the CDR3 reads CASSPGQISNQPQHF. The CDR3, as DNA: TGTGCCAGCTCACCCGGTCAGATCAGCAATCAGCCCCAGCATTTT.

This clonotype has ten or more counts. The chain is built from TRBV13 and TRBJ2-7; 7 positions agree with TRBD1. Germline CDR1 is PRHDT and CDR2 is FYEKMQ (reference sequence). V dropped 3 bases and J dropped 4; count of bases not matched to a gene: 9. This CDR3 comprises 15 residues. This CDR3 is CASSLGTETIYEQYF. DNA of the CDR3: TGTGCCAGCAGCTTGGGGACAGAGACGATATACGAGCAGTACTTC.

This clonotype was counted many times. The chain joins TRBV3-1 to TRBJ2-7; 7 bases agree with TRBD2. CDR1 and CDR2 from the germline V gene are LGHDT and YNNKEL (reference sequence). The CDR3 covers 15 residues. The trim removed 3 bases at V and 4 bases at J, leaving 9 bases unmatched. The DNA for the CDR3 is TGTGCCAGCAGCCATGGGGCGGGAGATCGATACGAGCAGTACTTC. It specifies CASSHGAGDRYEQYF.

The rearrangement uses TRBV27 and TRBJ1-4, with TRBD1 matching over 8 bases. The length of the CDR3 is 16 residues. Germline values: CDR1 MNHEY, CDR2 SMNVEV (reference sequence). The trim removed 8 bases at V and 8 bases at J, leaving 16 bases unmatched. CDR3 residues: CASSPGMDRDWEKLFF. CDR3 bases: TGTGCCAGCTCTCCGGGGATGGACAGGGACTGGGAAAAACTGTTTTTT.

This clonotype has just a few counts. The chain has TRBV6-1 and TRBJ2-3; D possibly corresponds to TRBD2 (7 bases). Germline assignment: CDR1 MNHNS and CDR2 SASEGT. This CDR3 spans 15 amino acids. V was pared by 1 base and J by 1 base, with 9 bases between. In DNA, the CDR3 is TGTGCCAGCAGTGAAGTAGGGGGGGGCACAGATACGCAGTATTTT. Translated, it gives CASSEVGGGTDTQYF.

This sequence joins TRBV7-9 and TRBJ2-2, with D perhaps TRBD1 (6 bases). The CDR3 has 15 amino acids. The V end lost 1 base, the J end lost 7 bases, and 13 bases lay between the germline ends. Germline assignment: CDR1 SEHNR and CDR2 FQNEAQ (reference sequence). Here the CDR3 reads CASSLGTGQGGELFF. Here the CDR3 DNA reads TGTGCCAGCAGCTTAGGAACGGGACAAGGCGGGGAGCTGTTTTTT.

Many counts were recorded for this clonotype. The chain joins TRBV7-8 to TRBJ1-1; D call uncertain. The CDR3 extends over 14 amino acids. Germline CDR1 SGHVS, CDR2 FQNEAQ. Between the trimmed V and J ends, which lost 5 bases and 5 bases, there was a span of 15 bases. CDR3 DNA sequence: TGTGCCAGCAGCGCCCAGAGTCGGCAAACTGAAGCTTTCTTT. This sequence encodes CASSAQSRQTEAFF. The variable domain in full, with the rest retrieved from reference TRBV7-8 and TRBJ1-1, is GAGVSQSPRYKVAKRGQDVALRCDPISGHVSLFWYQQALGQGPEFLTYFQNEAQLDKSGLPSDRFFAERPEGSVSTLKIQRTQQEDSAVYLCASSAQSRQTEAFFGQGTRLTVV.

The chain has TRBV7-9 and TRBJ1-4; D remains ambiguous. The V end lost 1 base, the J end lost 10 bases, and 10 bases lay between the germline ends. Germline V gene lookup returns CDR1 SEHNR and CDR2 FQNEAQ (reference sequence). CDR3 length: 13 residues. The CDR3, as DNA: TGTGCCAGCAGCTTAGGGTCAGTGGGAAAACTGTTTTTT. Translating gives CASSLGSVGKLFF.

This clonotype came up many times. This chain links TRBV28 with TRBJ2-1, with TRBD2 matching over 8 bases. With 7 bases clipped from V and 4 bases from J, the junction kept 12 bases outside the gene matches. Per germline, CDR1 MDHEN and CDR2 SYDVKM. This CDR3 comprises 16 residues. CDR3 in DNA: TGTGCCAGCACCCGAATTAGCGGGAAGTGGTACAATGAGCAGTTCTTC. This codes for CASTRISGKWYNEQFF.

CDR3 coding DNA: TGCGCCAGCAGCCAGTACCCCCTAGCGGAAAGTTCCTACGAGCAGTACTTC. It encodes CASSQYPLAESSYEQYF. This rearrangement joins TRBV4-3 to TRBJ2-7; 7 bases match TRBD2. CDR1 and CDR2 from the germline V gene are LGHNA and YSLEER. V lost 3 bases to trimming and J lost 1 base; unmatched junction nucleotides: 12. The CDR3 sequence is 17 residues long.

This clonotype was recorded only once. The V and J genes are TRBV5-5 and TRBJ2-6, with TRBD1 matching 8 bases. Looked up from germline, CDR1 is SGHKS and CDR2 is YYEKEE (reference sequence). This CDR3 contains 18 residues. Unmatched junction bases numbered 9, after V lost 2 bases and J lost 2 bases. The CDR3 DNA follows: TGTGCCAGCAGCTTCGGAAAGGGCAGGGGGCCTGGGGCCAACGTCCTGACTTTC. Its protein is CASSFGKGRGPGANVLTF. The complete variable domain, with remaining parts taken from reference TRBV5-5 and TRBJ2-6, reads DAGVTQSPTHLIKTRGQQVTLRCSPISGHKSVSWYQQVLGQGPQFIFQYYEKEERGRGNFPDRFSARQFPNYSSELNVNALLLGDSALYLCASSFGKGRGPGANVLTFGAGSRLTVL.

This clonotype was observed at least ten times. This rearrangement joins TRBV20-1 to TRBJ1-1; tentatively, D is TRBD1 (5 bases). From germline, CDR1 is DFQATT and CDR2 SNEGSKA (reference sequence). This CDR3 region has 16 residues. Deletions cut 0 bases from V and 3 bases from J, with 17 bases between. This chain's CDR3 is CSARDHGFGADTEAFF. The CDR3 nucleotides are TGCAGTGCTAGAGATCACGGTTTCGGGGCGGACACTGAAGCTTTCTTT.

This clonotype showed up just a few times. V usage is TRBV10-1 and J usage is TRBJ1-4; weak D call: TRBD1 (6 bases). The CDR3 is 13 amino acids. V lost 8 bases and J lost 6, with 13 bases in between. The germline V gene has CDR1 WNHNN and CDR2 SYGVQD (reference sequence). For the CDR3, the DNA is TGCGCCAGCTCCGGACAGAACGATGAAAAACTGTTTTTT. Translated: CASSGQNDEKLFF.